The entry that follows covers one TCR beta chain sequence. The authors' processing: From reference gene primer amplification, estimates of nucleated cell counts were derived. The table came from immunoSEQ multiplex PCR; TCRdb's copy has only in-frame clones and leaves some out. Clone size and V and J calls were adopted from that table, with D and trimming inferred from the DNA. Of roughly 67,000 clones listed, about 80% are singletons. The data were taken from a study of blood T cell repertoires in COVID-19. Study at large: The United States, Italy and Spain provided the acute and convalescent COVID-19 samples. The analysed material was cDNA or gDNA that came from T cells, B-cell-depleted T cells, or PBMCs.

V dropped 7 bases and J dropped 1 base, with 11 bases sitting between them. Looked up from germline, CDR1 is LNHDA and CDR2 is SQIVND (reference sequence). The CDR3 has 15 amino acids. What was sequenced was peripheral blood. This chain links TRBV19 with TRBJ2-6; D not certain. This clonotype originated in a human donor in a cohort sampled during active COVID-19. The CDR3 DNA is TGTGCCAGTAAGCCCCCTGGTTCTGGGGCCAACGTCCTGACTTTC. It specifies CASKPPGSGANVLTF.